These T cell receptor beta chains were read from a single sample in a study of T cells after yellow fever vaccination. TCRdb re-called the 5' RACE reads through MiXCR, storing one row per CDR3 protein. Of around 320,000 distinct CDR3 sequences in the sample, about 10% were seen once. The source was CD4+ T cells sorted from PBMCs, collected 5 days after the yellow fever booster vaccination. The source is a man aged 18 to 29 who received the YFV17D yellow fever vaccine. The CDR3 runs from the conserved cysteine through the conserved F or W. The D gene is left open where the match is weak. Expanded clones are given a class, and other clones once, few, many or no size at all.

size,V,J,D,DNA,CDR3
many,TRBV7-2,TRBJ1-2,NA,TGTGCCAGCAGGGGACTGAACTATGGCTACACCTTC,CASRGLNYGYTF
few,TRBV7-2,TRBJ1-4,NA,TGTGCCAGCAGCTTGGAGTCAGGGAATGAAAAACTGTTTTTT,CASSLESGNEKLFF
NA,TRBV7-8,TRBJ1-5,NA,TGTGCCAGCAGCTTAGCCGGGGGGCCCAATCAGCCCCAGCATTTT,CASSLAGGPNQPQHF
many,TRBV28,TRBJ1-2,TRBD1,TGTGCCAGCAGTTGGACAGGGCCGAACTATGGCTACACCTTC,CASSWTGPNYGYTF
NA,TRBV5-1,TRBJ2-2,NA,TGCGCCAGCAGCTCCGACCCGAACACCGGGGAGCTGTTTTTT,CASSSDPNTGELFF
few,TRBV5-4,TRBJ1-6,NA,TGTGCCAGCAGCGGAAGGGGGGTTTCACCCCTCCACTTT,CASSGRGVSPLHF
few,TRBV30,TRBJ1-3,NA,TGTGCCTGGGGGCGGACATTTGGCTCTGGAAACACCATATATTTT,CAWGRTFGSGNTIYF
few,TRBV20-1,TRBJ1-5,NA,TGCAGTGCTTTTCCCGGACGTCGAATGCAGCCCCAGCATTTT,CSAFPGRRMQPQHF
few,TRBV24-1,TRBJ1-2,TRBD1,TGTGCCACCAGTGATTCCCAGACCACCAGGGGGCCGTCCTATGGCTACACCTTC,CATSDSQTTRGPSYGYTF
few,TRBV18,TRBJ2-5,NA,TGTGCCAGCTCACCTCGCGACGCTCACGACGGGGAGACCCAGTACTTC,CASSPRDAHDGETQYF
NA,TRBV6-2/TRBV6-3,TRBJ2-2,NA,TGTGCCACCCACCGGACGCAGGTGAACACCGGGGAGCTGTTTTTT,CATHRTQVNTGELFF
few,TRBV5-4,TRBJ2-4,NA,TGTGCCAGCAGCCCAACGTGGGAAAGGGCGAACATGGGCATTCAGTACTTC,CASSPTWERANMGIQYF
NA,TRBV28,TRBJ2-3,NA,TGTGCCAGCACCCCGGCGGGGGCCACAGATACGCAGTATTTT,CASTPAGATDTQYF
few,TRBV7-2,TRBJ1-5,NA,TGTGCCAGCAGCTTATTCGATCAGCCCCAGCATTTT,CASSLFDQPQHF
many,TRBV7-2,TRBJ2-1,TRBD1,TGTGCCAGCAGCCGTGAGGGACAGGGACGGGAGCAGTTCTTC,CASSREGQGREQFF
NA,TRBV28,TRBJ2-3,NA,TGTGCCTGCAGTCCGCCCGGAGATACGCAGTATTTT,CACSPPGDTQYF
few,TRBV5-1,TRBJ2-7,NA,TGCGCCAGCAGCGGGGGACTTAAAGGCGAGCAGTACTTC,CASSGGLKGEQYF
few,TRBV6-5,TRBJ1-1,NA,TGTGCCAGCAGTTACGGGACTAACACTGAAGCTTTCTTT,CASSYGTNTEAFF
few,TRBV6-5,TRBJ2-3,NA,TGTGCCAGCAGTTACTGGACAAACGGTGCAGATACGCAGTATTTT,CASSYWTNGADTQYF
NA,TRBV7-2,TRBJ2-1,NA,TGTGCCAGCAGCCCGGGAGAATACAATGAGCAGTTCTTC,CASSPGEYNEQFF
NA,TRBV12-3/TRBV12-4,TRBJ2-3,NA,TGTGCCAGCAGTTTAGGTGGGGGACCCCCCTATACGCAGTATTTT,CASSLGGGPPYTQYF
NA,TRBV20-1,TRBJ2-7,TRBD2,TGCAGTGCTAGAGACGGGGGGGCTTTAGAGCAGTACTTC,CSARDGGALEQYF